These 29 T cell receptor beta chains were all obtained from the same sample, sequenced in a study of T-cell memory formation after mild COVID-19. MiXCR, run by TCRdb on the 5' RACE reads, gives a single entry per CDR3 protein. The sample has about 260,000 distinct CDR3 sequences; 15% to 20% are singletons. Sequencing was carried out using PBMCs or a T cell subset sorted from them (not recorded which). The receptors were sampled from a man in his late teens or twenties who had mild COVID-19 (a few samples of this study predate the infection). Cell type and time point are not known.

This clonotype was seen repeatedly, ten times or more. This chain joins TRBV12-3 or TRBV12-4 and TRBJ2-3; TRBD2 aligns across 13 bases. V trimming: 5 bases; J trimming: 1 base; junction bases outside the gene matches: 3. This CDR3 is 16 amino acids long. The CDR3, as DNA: TGTGCCAGCAGTCGCACTAGCGGGGGGGGCACAGATACGCAGTATTTT. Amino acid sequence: CASSRTSGGGTDTQYF.

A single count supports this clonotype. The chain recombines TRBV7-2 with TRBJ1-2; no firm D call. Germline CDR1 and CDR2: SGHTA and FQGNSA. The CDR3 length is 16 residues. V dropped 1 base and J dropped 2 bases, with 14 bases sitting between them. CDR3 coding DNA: TGTGCCAGCAGCTTAGTTTCGAGGGTAGGAAACTATGGCTACACCTTC. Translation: CASSLVSRVGNYGYTF.

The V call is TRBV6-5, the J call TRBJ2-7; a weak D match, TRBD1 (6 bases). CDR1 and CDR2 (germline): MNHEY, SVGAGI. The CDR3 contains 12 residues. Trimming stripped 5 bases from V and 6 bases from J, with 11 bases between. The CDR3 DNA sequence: TGTGCCAGCAGTACCAGGGGAGTCGAGCAGTACGTC. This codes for CASSTRGVEQYV.

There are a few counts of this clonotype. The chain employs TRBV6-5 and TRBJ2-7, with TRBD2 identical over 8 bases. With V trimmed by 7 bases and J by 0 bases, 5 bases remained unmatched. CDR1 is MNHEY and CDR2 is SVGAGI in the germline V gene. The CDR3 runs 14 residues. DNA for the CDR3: TGTGCCAGCACCTTAACTAGCGGCTCCTACGAGCAGTACTTC. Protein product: CASTLTSGSYEQYF.

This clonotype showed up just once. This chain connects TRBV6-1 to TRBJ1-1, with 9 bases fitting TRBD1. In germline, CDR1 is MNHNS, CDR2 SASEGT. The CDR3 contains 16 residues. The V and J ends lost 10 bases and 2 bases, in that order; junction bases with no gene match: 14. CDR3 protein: CAINLLPGQGNTEAFF. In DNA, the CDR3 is TGTGCCATCAACCTTCTTCCGGGACAGGGAAACACTGAAGCTTTCTTT.

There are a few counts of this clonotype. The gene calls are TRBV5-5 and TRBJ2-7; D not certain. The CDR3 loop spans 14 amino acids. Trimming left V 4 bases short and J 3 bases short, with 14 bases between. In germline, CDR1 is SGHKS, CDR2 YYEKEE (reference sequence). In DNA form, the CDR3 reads TGTGCCAGCAGCCCGAGTGGTGGAGACTACGAGCAGTACGTC. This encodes CASSPSGGDYEQYV.

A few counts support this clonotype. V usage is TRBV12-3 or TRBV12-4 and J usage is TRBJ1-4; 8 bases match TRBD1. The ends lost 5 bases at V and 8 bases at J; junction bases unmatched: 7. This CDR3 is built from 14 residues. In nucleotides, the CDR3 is TGTGCCAGCAGTCCCGGACAGGGTAGGGAAAAACTGTTTTTT. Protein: CASSPGQGREKLFF.

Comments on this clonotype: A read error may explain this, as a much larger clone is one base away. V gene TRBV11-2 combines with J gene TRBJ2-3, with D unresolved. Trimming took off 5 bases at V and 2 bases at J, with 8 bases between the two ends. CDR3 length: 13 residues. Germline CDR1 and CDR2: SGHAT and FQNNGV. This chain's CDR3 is CASSQAPTDTQYF. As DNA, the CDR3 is TGTGCCAGCAGCCAGGCCCCCACAGATACGCAGTATTTT.

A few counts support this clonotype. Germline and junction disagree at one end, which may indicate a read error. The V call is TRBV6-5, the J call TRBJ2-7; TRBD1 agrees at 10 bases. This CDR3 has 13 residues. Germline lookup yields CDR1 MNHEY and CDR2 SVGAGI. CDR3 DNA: TGTGCCTCTCAAGGGGACAGGGGTAGTATTATGGACTTC. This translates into CASQGDRGSIMDF.

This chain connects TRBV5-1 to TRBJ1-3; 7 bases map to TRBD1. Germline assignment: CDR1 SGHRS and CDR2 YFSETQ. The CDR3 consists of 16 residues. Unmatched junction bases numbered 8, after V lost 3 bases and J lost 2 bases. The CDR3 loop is CASSSGQTTTGNTIYF. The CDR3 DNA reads TGCGCCAGCAGCTCGGGACAGACAACTACTGGAAACACCATATATTTT.

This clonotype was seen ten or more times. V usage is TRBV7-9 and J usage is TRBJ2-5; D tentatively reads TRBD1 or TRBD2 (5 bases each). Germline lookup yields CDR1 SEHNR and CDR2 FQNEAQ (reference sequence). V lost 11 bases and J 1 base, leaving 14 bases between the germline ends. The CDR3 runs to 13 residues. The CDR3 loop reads CALGASLQETQYF. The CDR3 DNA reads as TGTGCCCTCGGGGCTAGTCTCCAAGAGACCCAGTACTTC.

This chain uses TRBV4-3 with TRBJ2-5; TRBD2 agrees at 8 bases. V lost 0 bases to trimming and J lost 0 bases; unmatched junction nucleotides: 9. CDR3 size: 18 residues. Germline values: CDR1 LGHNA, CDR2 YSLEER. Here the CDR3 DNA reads TGCGCCAGCAGCCAAGACTTCCGGGGGGGATCGTACCAAGAGACCCAGTACTTC. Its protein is CASSQDFRGGSYQETQYF.

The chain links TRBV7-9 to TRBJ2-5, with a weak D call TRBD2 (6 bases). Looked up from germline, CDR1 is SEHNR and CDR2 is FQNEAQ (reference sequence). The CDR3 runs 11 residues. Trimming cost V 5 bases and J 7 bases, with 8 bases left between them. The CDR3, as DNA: TGTGCCAGCAGCGTGGAGGGGACCCAGTACTTC. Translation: CASSVEGTQYF.

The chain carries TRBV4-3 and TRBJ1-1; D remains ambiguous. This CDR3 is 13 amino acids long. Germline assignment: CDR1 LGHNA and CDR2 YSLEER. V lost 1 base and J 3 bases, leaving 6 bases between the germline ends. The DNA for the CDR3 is TGCGCCAGCAGCCAAGTTCGGGACACTGAAGCTTTCTTT. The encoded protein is CASSQVRDTEAFF.

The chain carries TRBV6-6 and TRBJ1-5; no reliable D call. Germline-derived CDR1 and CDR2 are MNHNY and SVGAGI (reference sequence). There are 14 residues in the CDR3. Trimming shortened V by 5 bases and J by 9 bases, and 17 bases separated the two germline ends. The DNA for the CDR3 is TGTGCCAGCAGTCAAAACCTGACCCCTGGGCCCCAGCATTTT. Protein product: CASSQNLTPGPQHF.

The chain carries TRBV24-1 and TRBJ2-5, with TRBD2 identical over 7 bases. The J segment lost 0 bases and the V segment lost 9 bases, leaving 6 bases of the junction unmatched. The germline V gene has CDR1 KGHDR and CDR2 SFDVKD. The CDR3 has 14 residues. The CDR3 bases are TGTGCCACCCGCGGACGGGGGGACCAAGAGACCCAGTACTTC. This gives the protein CATRGRGDQETQYF.

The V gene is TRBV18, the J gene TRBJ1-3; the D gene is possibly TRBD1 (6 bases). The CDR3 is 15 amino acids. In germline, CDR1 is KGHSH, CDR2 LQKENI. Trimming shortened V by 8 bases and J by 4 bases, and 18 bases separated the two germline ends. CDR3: CASRPAGAGGNTIYF. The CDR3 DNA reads TGTGCCAGCCGGCCGGCGGGGGCGGGAGGAAACACCATATATTTT.

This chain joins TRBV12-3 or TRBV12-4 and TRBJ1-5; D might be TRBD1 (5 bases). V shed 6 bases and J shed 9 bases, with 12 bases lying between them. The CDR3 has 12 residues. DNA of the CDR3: TGTGCCAGCAGGTCCGGGGGTATGCCCCAGCATTTT. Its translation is CASRSGGMPQHF.

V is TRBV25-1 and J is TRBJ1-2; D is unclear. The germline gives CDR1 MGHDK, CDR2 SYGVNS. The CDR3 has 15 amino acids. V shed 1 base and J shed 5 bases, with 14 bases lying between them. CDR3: CASSEFETDGYGYTF. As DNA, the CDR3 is TGTGCCAGCAGTGAATTCGAGACGGACGGATATGGCTACACCTTC.

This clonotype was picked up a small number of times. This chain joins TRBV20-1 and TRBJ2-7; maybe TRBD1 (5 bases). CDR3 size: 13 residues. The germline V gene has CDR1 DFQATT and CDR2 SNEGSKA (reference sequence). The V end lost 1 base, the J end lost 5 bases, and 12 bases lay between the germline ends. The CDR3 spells CSARVGQPHEQYF. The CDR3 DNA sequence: TGCAGTGCTAGAGTTGGACAACCCCACGAGCAGTACTTC.

The CDR3 is CASKRNSNQPQHF. The DNA for the CDR3 is TGTGCCAGCAAGAGAAATAGCAATCAGCCCCAGCATTTT. This chain links TRBV12-3 or TRBV12-4 with TRBJ1-5; no firm D call. Between the trimmed V and J ends, which lost 7 bases and 0 bases, there was a span of 7 bases. The CDR3 is 13 amino acids.

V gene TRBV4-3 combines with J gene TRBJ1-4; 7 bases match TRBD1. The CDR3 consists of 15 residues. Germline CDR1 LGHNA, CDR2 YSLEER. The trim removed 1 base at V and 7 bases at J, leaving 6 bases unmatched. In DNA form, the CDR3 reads TGCGCCAGCAGCCAAGTCACAGGGGATCGTGAAAAACTGTTTTTT. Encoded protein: CASSQVTGDREKLFF.

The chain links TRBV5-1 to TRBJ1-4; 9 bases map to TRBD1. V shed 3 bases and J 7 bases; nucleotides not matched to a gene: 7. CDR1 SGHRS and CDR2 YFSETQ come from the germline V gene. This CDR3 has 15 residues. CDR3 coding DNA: TGCGCCAGCAGCTCGGACAGGGGTGGTGGTGAAAAACTGTTTTTT. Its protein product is CASSSDRGGGEKLFF. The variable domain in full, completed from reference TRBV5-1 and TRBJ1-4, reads KAGVTQTPRYLIKTRGQQVTLSCSPISGHRSVSWYQQTPGQGLQFLFEYFSETQRNKGNFPGRFSGRQFSNSRSEMNVSTLELGDSALYLCASSSDRGGGEKLFFGSGTQLSVL.

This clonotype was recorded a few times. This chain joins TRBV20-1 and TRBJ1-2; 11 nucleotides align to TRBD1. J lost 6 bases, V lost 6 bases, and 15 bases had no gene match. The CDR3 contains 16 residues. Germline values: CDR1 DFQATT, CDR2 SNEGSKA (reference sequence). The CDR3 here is CSAPTAGTGGYDGYTF. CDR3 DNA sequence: TGCAGTGCCCCCACAGCGGGGACAGGGGGTTACGATGGCTACACCTTC.

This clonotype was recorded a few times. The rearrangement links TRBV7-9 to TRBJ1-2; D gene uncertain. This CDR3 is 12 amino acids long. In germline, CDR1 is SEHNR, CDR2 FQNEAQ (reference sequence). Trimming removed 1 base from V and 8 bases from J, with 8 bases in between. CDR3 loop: CASSLEGGGYTF. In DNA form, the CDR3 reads TGTGCCAGCAGCTTAGAGGGTGGAGGCTACACCTTC.

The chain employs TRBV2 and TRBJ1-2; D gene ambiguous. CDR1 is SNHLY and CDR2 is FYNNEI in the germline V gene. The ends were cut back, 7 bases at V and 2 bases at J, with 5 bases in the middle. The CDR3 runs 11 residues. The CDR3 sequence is CASIRNYGYTF. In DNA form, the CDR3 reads TGTGCCAGCATCCGGAACTATGGCTACACCTTC.

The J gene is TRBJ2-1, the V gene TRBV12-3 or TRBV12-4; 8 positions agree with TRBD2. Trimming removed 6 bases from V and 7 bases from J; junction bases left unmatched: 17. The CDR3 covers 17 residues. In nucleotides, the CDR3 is TGTGCCAGCAGGACTTGGGGCGGGGGGCTTATAGTAAATGAGCAGTTCTTC. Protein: CASRTWGGGLIVNEQFF.

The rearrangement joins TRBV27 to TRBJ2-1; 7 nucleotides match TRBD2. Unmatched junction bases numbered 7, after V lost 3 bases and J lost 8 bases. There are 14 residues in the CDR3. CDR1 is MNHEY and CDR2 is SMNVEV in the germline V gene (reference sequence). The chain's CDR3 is CASSLNMGGDEQFF. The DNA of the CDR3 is TGTGCCAGCAGTTTGAACATGGGAGGGGATGAGCAGTTCTTC.

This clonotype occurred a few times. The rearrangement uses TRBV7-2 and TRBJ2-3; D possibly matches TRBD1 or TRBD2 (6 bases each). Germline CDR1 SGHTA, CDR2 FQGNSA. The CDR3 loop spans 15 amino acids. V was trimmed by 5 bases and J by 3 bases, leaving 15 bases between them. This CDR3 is CASSDSLGGTDTQYF. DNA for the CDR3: TGTGCCAGCAGCGATTCACTAGGGGGGACAGATACGCAGTATTTT. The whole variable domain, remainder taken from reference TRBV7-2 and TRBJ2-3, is GAGVSQSPSNKVTEKGKDVELRCDPISGHTALYWYRQSLGQGLEFLIYFQGNSAPDKSGLPSDRFSAERTGGSVSTLTIQRTQQEDSAVYLCASSDSLGGTDTQYFGPGTRLTVL.